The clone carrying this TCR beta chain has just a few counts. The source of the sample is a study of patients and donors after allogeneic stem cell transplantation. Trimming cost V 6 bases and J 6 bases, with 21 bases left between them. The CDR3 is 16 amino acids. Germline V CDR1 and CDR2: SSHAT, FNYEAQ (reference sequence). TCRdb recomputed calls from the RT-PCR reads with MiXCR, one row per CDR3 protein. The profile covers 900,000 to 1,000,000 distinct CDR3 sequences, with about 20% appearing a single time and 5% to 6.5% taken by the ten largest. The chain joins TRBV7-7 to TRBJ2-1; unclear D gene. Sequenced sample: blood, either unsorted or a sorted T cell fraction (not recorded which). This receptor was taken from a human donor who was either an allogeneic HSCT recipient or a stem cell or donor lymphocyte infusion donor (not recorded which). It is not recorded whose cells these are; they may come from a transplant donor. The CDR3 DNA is TGTGCCAGCAGACCCTGGGAAACGTCACATGGCAATGAGCAGTTCTTC. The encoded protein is CASRPWETSHGNEQFF.